A single sample gave rise to the 13 T cell receptor beta chains below, sequenced in a study of T cells in Graves' hyperthyroidism and ophthalmopathy. It was RNA transcripts that yielded the amplified TCR beta CDR3 regions. First-round RT-PCR with HTBI primers amplified the TCR CDR3 region. One entry per CDR3 protein results from TCRdb running MiXCR on the multiplex PCR reads. The table lists under 400,000 distinct CDR3 sequences, roughly 18% of them singletons, with under 55% in the top ten. The material sequenced was blood. These receptors all stem from a woman between 50 and 59 years old with Graves' hyperthyroidism.

This clonotype was seen ten or more times. The rearrangement links TRBV6-1 to TRBJ1-1; no firm D call. CDR3 length: 14 residues. CDR1 MNHNS and CDR2 SASEGT come from the germline V gene. Trimming stripped 7 bases from V and 1 base from J, with 13 bases between. The CDR3 DNA sequence: TGTGCCAGCACCTGGACGGGATCGAACACTGAAGCTTTCTTT. Amino acid sequence: CASTWTGSNTEAFF.

The chain carries TRBV6-5 and TRBJ2-7; D is possibly TRBD2 (5 bases). CDR1 is MNHEY, CDR2 SVGAGI, per germline. The length of the CDR3 is 16 residues. Trimming took off 2 bases at V and 0 bases at J, with 14 bases between the two ends. This CDR3 is CASSYGVGRSSYEQYF. Written as DNA, the CDR3 is TGTGCCAGCAGTTACGGGGTTGGGAGAAGCTCCTACGAGCAGTACTTC.

The CDR3 DNA is TGTGCCATCCCGGGCGGTGCGAACACCGGGGAGCTGTTTTTT. Encoded protein: CAIPGGANTGELFF. V is TRBV10-3 and J is TRBJ2-2; D gene uncertain. The CDR3 has 14 residues. CDR1 is ENHRY and CDR2 is SYGVKD in the germline V gene. V gave up 8 bases and J gave up 0 bases, with 10 bases separating them.

This clonotype appeared a few times. The chain employs TRBV7-2 and TRBJ1-2; 9 bases are shared with TRBD1. This CDR3 is 14 amino acids long. Germline-derived CDR1 and CDR2 are SGHTA and FQGNSA. The J segment lost 6 bases and the V segment lost 1 base, leaving 3 bases of the junction unmatched. The CDR3 DNA reads TGTGCCAGCAGCTTAGTGGGACAGGGCGATGGCTACACCTTC. The encoded protein is CASSLVGQGDGYTF.

This clonotype was recorded many times. The chain is built from TRBV3-1 and TRBJ2-1, with D tentatively TRBD1 (6 bases). Trimming left V 1 base short and J 13 bases short, with 14 bases between. The germline V gene has CDR1 LGHDT and CDR2 YNNKEL (reference sequence). The CDR3 has 13 amino acids. The CDR3 DNA reads TGTGCCAGCAGCCAAGCTGCCGAGGGGACACAGTTCTTC. Protein: CASSQAAEGTQFF.

This sequence joins TRBV6-6 and TRBJ1-4; TRBD1 matches 8 bases. Germline V gene sequence: CDR1 MNHNY, CDR2 SVGAGI (reference sequence). This CDR3 region has 16 residues. The trim removed 2 bases at V and 4 bases at J, leaving 6 bases unmatched. Written as DNA, the CDR3 is TGTGCCAGCAGTTACACCGGGGACAGGTTTAATGAAAAACTGTTTTTT. Translated, it gives CASSYTGDRFNEKLFF.

In the case of this clonotype: One end of the junction fails to match germline, which may point to a read error. This rearrangement joins TRBV6-6 to TRBJ2-6; TRBD1 is a possible D gene (6 bases). The germline V gene has CDR1 MNHNY and CDR2 SVGAGI (reference sequence). The CDR3 covers 17 residues. CDR3 sequence (DNA): TGTGCCAGCAGTCACTCGGACAGCGCCTCTGGGGCCAACGTCCTGACTTTC. It codes for CASSHSDSASGANVLTF.

This clonotype was detected ten times or more. V gene TRBV3-1 combines with J gene TRBJ1-5; no definite D call. V dropped 1 base and J dropped 6 bases, with 13 bases sitting between them. This CDR3 region has 15 residues. Germline lookup yields CDR1 LGHDT and CDR2 YNNKEL (reference sequence). The DNA for the CDR3 is TGTGCCAGCAGCCAAGGGTTTCAGGTCAGTCAGCCCCAGCATTTT. Its translation: CASSQGFQVSQPQHF.

Ten or more counts support this clonotype. The V and J genes are TRBV6-5 and TRBJ1-2; 10 bases map to TRBD1. CDR1 and CDR2 (germline): MNHEY, SVGAGI. CDR3 length: 17 amino acids. V lost 0 bases to trimming and J lost 6 bases; unmatched junction nucleotides: 10. This CDR3 reads CASSYSGTTGGVDGYTF. CDR3 nucleotide sequence: TGTGCCAGCAGTTACTCGGGGACGACAGGGGGCGTTGATGGCTACACCTTC.

The chain links TRBV24-1 to TRBJ2-5; possibly TRBD1 for D (6 bases). The length of the CDR3 is 16 residues. Trimming left V 4 bases short and J 0 bases short, with 14 bases between. CDR1 is KGHDR, CDR2 SFDVKD, per germline. The CDR3 region is CATSDPRDTHQETQYF. The CDR3 nucleotides are TGTGCCACCAGTGACCCCCGGGACACTCACCAAGAGACCCAGTACTTC.

The chain links TRBV12-3 or TRBV12-4 to TRBJ2-2; D gene uncertain. The CDR3 runs to 13 residues. Trimming took off 6 bases at V and 7 bases at J, with 12 bases between the two ends. The CDR3 nucleotides read TGTGCCAGCAGGAATGGAGAATTCGGGGAGCTGTTTTTT. Its translation is CASRNGEFGELFF.

The chain combines TRBV13 with TRBJ2-1, with TRBD2 matching 13 bases. The CDR3 runs to 16 residues. Germline lookup yields CDR1 PRHDT and CDR2 FYEKMQ (reference sequence). V lost 5 bases to trimming and J lost 4 bases; unmatched junction nucleotides: 5. This chain's CDR3 is CASSAGLAGDYNEQFF. As DNA, the CDR3 is TGTGCCAGCAGCGCCGGACTAGCGGGAGATTACAATGAGCAGTTCTTC.

This clonotype was counted ten times or more. The chain couples TRBV18 to TRBJ1-1; possible D gene TRBD1, 5 bases. The CDR3 is 14 residues long. Trimming left V 0 bases short and J 5 bases short, with 10 bases between. The germline V gene encodes CDR1 KGHSH and CDR2 LQKENI. Here the CDR3 reads CASSPPGRETEAFF. CDR3 DNA sequence: TGTGCCAGCTCACCACCTGGCAGGGAAACTGAAGCTTTCTTT.